Listed here is a single T cell receptor beta chain. Antigen unknown. Stated time point: baseline pretreatment blood. Noted treatment: 15 Gy SBRT to primary tumor, nephrectomy 4 weeks later. Serial blood draws occurred at baseline and 2 and 4 weeks post-SBRT. Repertoires were generated with immunoSEQ multiplex PCR, while TCRdb's copy carries only in-frame clones and drops some. This table holds approximately 90,000 clones, 65% to 90% found once. This record comes from a study of radiation and T cells in renal cell carcinoma. The study, taken as a whole, reports: From baseline, blood top tumor clonotypes peaked at 2 weeks post-radiation. Pretreatment tumor biopsies were lacking, so baseline clonotypes are unknown.

The CDR3 is 16 residues long. Germline V CDR1 and CDR2: MNHNY, SVGAGI (reference sequence). V was clipped by 2 bases and J by 2 bases; unmatched bases: 6. This clonotype was obtained from a man aged 45-65 years with renal cell carcinoma. The V call is TRBV6-6, the J call TRBJ1-2; TRBD1 aligns across 9 bases. The specimen comprised blood, sampled from a patient whose treatment included radiotherapy and nephrectomy. CDR3 sequence (DNA): TGTGCCAGCAGTTACCTAGACAGGGGGGACAACTATGGCTACACCTTC. Its protein is CASSYLDRGDNYGYTF.